Listed below are T cell receptor beta chains from one sample, sequenced in a study of regulatory T cells in long-lasting Graves disease. TCRdb fed the multiplex PCR reads into MiXCR, producing one record per CDR3 protein. The sample includes about 620,000 distinct CDR3 sequences, 16% of them seen just once. This sample was shared with a second study, whose subject was T cells in Graves' hyperthyroidism and ophthalmopathy.

The sample consisted of peripheral blood mononuclear cells (PBMCs), taken at new diagnosis, from a patient treated with antithyroid drugs. The receptors shown here come from a woman aged 25 to 45 with Graves disease. The CDR3 runs from the conserved cysteine through the conserved F or W. The D gene is left open where the match is weak. The size entry is marked missing in some rows and otherwise reads once, few, many or a size class.

CASSPHEGTGNTIYF	TGTGCCAGCAGCCCCCACGAGGGGACTGGAAACACCATATATTTT	TRBJ1-3	TRBV3-1	-	-
CASTGFSGNTIYF	TGTGCCTCAACAGGGTTTTCTGGAAACACCATATATTTT	TRBJ1-3	TRBV10-3	-	-
CAWSVSLTDTQYF	TGTGCCTGGAGTGTGAGTCTCACAGATACGCAGTATTTT	TRBJ2-3	TRBV30	-	few
CASSFRLARGTYEQYF	TGTGCCAGCAGTTTTCGTCTCGCCAGGGGCACCTACGAGCAGTACTTC	TRBJ2-7	TRBV28	-	many
CASGSGAVTEAFF	TGTGCCAGTGGCTCGGGGGCCGTCACTGAAGCTTTCTTT	TRBJ1-1	TRBV19	-	many
CASSVSGSNNEQFF	TGTGCCAGCAGCGTAAGTGGGTCCAACAATGAGCAGTTCTTC	TRBJ2-1	TRBV9	-	many
CASSLYPTYEQYF	TGTGCCAGCAGCTTATACCCAACCTACGAGCAGTACTTC	TRBJ2-7	TRBV11-3	-	few
CASKQGYINTEAFF	TGTGCCAGCAAACAGGGATACATAAACACTGAAGCTTTCTTT	TRBJ1-1	TRBV6-1	-	-
CASSWDRKHRGPNEKLFF	TGTGCCAGCAGTTGGGACAGAAAGCACCGGGGCCCCAATGAAAAACTGTTTTTT	TRBJ1-4	TRBV28	TRBD1	many
CASSLFGDRARGNTIYF	TGTGCCAGCAGTTTATTCGGCGACAGGGCTAGGGGAAACACCATATATTTT	TRBJ1-3	TRBV28	TRBD1	many
CASSLDPYRVDGYTF	TGTGCCAGCAGCTTGGATCCCTACAGGGTAGATGGCTACACCTTC	TRBJ1-2	TRBV5-4	-	few
CASSTGQGSQEKLFF	TGCGCCAGCAGCACGGGACAGGGGTCACAAGAAAAACTGTTTTTT	TRBJ1-4	TRBV5-1	TRBD1	few
CASSRNSYSDGNPPYEQYF	TGTGCCAGCTCACGCAACTCTTACTCGGACGGAAATCCCCCCTACGAGCAGTACTTC	TRBJ2-7	TRBV9	-	-
CASSAYQSNEKLFF	TGTGCCAGCAGCGCTTACCAGTCTAATGAAAAACTGTTTTTT	TRBJ1-4	TRBV9	-	-
CATSRDSGSTDTQYF	TGTGCCACCAGCAGAGATAGCGGGAGCACAGATACGCAGTATTTT	TRBJ2-3	TRBV15	TRBD2	many
CSAPGPQVAQYF	TGCAGTGCACCAGGCCCACAAGTGGCCCAGTACTTC	TRBJ2-5	TRBV20-1	-	-
CASSLAGGLNTEAFF	TGCGCCAGCAGCTTGGCCGGGGGGCTGAACACTGAAGCTTTCTTT	TRBJ1-1	TRBV5-1	-	many
CASSWGTGVSNQPQHF	TGTGCCAGCAGTTGGGGGACAGGGGTGAGCAATCAGCCCCAGCATTTT	TRBJ1-5	TRBV12-3/TRBV12-4	TRBD1	many
CASSYGQGYGYTF	TGTGCCAGTAGTTACGGACAGGGCTATGGCTACACCTTC	TRBJ1-2	TRBV19	TRBD1	few
CASSERWDSYSEQYF	TGTGCCAGCAGTGAGAGATGGGACTCATACAGCGAGCAGTACTTC	TRBJ2-7	TRBV6-1	-	-
CSVDGQGGLNTEAFF	TGCAGCGTTGACGGACAGGGGGGGCTGAACACTGAAGCTTTCTTT	TRBJ1-1	TRBV29-1	TRBD1	many
CASSSGTTPREQYF	TGTGCCAGCAGTTCTGGGACAACGCCGCGCGAGCAGTACTTC	TRBJ2-7	TRBV28	-	many
CASSQDTGYQPQHF	TGTGCCAGCAGCCAAGATACAGGGTATCAGCCCCAGCATTTT	TRBJ1-5	TRBV11-2	-	-
CTSSLDGGTQKTLYF	TGCACCAGCAGCTTGGACGGCGGGACTCAAAAAACCCTGTACTTC	TRBJ2-7	TRBV5-1	-	-
CAWSRTGGSGYTF	TGTGCCTGGAGTCGGACAGGGGGCAGCGGCTACACCTTC	TRBJ1-2	TRBV30	TRBD1	many
CASRKQGAQTEAFF	TGTGCCAGCAGGAAACAGGGGGCGCAGACTGAAGCTTTCTTT	TRBJ1-1	TRBV28	TRBD1	many
CSATEAGTGGTNEKLFF	TGCAGTGCTACCGAAGCCGGGACAGGGGGGACTAATGAAAAACTGTTTTTT	TRBJ1-4	TRBV20-1	TRBD1	many
CASSHVVTGNTGELFF	TGTGCCAGCAGCCACGTAGTGACAGGGAACACCGGGGAGCTGTTTTTT	TRBJ2-2	TRBV3-1	-	-
CASSEEGLFQETQYF	TGTGCCAGCAGTGAGGAGGGACTTTTCCAAGAGACCCAGTACTTC	TRBJ2-5	TRBV25-1	-	-
CASISARGSTEAFF	TGTGCCAGCATTAGCGCACGTGGGAGCACTGAAGCTTTCTTT	TRBJ1-1	TRBV2	-	many
CASSRDQGTGANVLTF	TGTGCCAGCAGTCGCGACCAGGGGACCGGGGCCAACGTCCTGACTTTC	TRBJ2-6	TRBV5-4	-	-
CASSLPRWGEAFF	TGTGCCAGCAGTTTACCGCGGTGGGGTGAGGCTTTCTTT	TRBJ1-1	TRBV12-3/TRBV12-4	-	-
CASSPYSAAATDTQYF	TGTGCCAGCTCACCATATTCGGCGGCGGCCACAGATACGCAGTATTTT	TRBJ2-3	TRBV18	-	many
CSAPDRTVGNQPQHF	TGCAGTGCTCCCGACAGGACCGTTGGCAATCAGCCCCAGCATTTT	TRBJ1-5	TRBV20-1	-	many
CASSYSASGKSTDTQYF	TGTGCCAGCAGTTACTCGGCTAGCGGAAAATCCACAGATACGCAGTATTTT	TRBJ2-3	TRBV6-5	TRBD2	many
CASRPGHLNTEAFF	TGCGCCAGCAGGCCGGGACACCTAAACACTGAAGCTTTCTTT	TRBJ1-1	TRBV5-1	-	few
CASSSEWEKLFF	TGTGCCAGCAGCTCAGAGTGGGAAAAACTGTTTTTT	TRBJ1-4	TRBV7-9	-	few
CASGRISYEQYF	TGTGCCAGCGGACGGATCTCCTACGAGCAGTACTTC	TRBJ2-7	TRBV6-2/TRBV6-3	-	many
CASSQTSVGSYTF	TGTGCCAGCAGCCAAACTTCCGTTGGTAGCTACACCTTC	TRBJ1-2	TRBV3-1	-	many
CASSVGLAVLSTDTQYF	TGTGCCAGCAGTGTTGGGCTAGCGGTTCTTAGCACAGATACGCAGTATTTT	TRBJ2-3	TRBV2	TRBD2	few
CASSRAQGVSPPLHF	TGTGCCAGCAGTAGGGCGCAGGGAGTAAGTCCACCCCTCCACTTT	TRBJ1-6	TRBV28	-	-
CASSEDHGRNTIYF	TGTGCCAGCAGCGAGGATCACGGACGAAACACCATATATTTT	TRBJ1-3	TRBV6-2/TRBV6-3	-	many
CASSLGFRSEGEQYF	TGTGCCAGCAGCTTAGGTTTCAGGTCAGAGGGGGAGCAGTACTTC	TRBJ2-7	TRBV7-2	-	few
CASSVSAGGFGAFF	TGTGCCAGCAGTGTGTCGGCAGGGGGCTTCGGTGCTTTCTTT	TRBJ1-1	TRBV2	TRBD1	many
CASSVQMDSAYEQYF	TGTGCCAGCAGTGTTCAAATGGACAGCGCCTACGAGCAGTACTTC	TRBJ2-7	TRBV6-1	-	many
CASKRSGANVLTF	TGTGCCAGCAAAAGGTCTGGGGCCAACGTCCTGACTTTC	TRBJ2-6	TRBV27	-	-
CASARGQWGGYTF	TGTGCCTCCGCCCGGGGGCAGTGGGGCGGCTACACCTTC	TRBJ1-2	TRBV12-3/TRBV12-4	-	many
CASSFTSTGGGYGYTF	TGTGCCAGCAGTTTCACCTCGACAGGGGGGGGCTATGGCTACACCTTC	TRBJ1-2	TRBV28	TRBD1	few
CATSRDLGGSYNEQFF	TGTGCCACCAGCAGAGATCTGGGGGGATCCTACAATGAGCAGTTCTTC	TRBJ2-1	TRBV15	-	-
CASSRTTGENIQYF	TGTGCCAGCAGCCGAACGACAGGGGAAAACATTCAGTACTTC	TRBJ2-4	TRBV11-3	TRBD1	-
CASSLPSGKTSGRTYEQYF	TGCGCCAGCAGCTTGCCTTCGGGGAAAACTAGCGGGAGGACCTACGAGCAGTACTTC	TRBJ2-7	TRBV5-1	TRBD2	few
CASRDNPGQGRNYEQYF	TGTGCCAGCAGAGATAACCCGGGACAGGGGAGGAACTACGAGCAGTACTTC	TRBJ2-7	TRBV25-1	TRBD1	few
CASSFEGTTGYGYTF	TGTGCCAGCAGCTTCGAAGGGACGACCGGCTATGGCTACACCTTC	TRBJ1-2	TRBV7-2	-	many
CSALGTAPYEQYF	TGCAGTGCCCTGGGGACAGCCCCCTACGAGCAGTACTTC	TRBJ2-7	TRBV20-1	TRBD1	many
CASSDGGRLNTGELFF	TGCGCCAGCAGTGATGGGGGGCGCTTGAACACCGGGGAGCTGTTTTTT	TRBJ2-2	TRBV10-2	-	-
CSATDSGAGNTEAFF	TGCAGTGCTACTGACTCGGGGGCCGGGAACACTGAAGCTTTCTTT	TRBJ1-1	TRBV20-1	-	few
CASRSGGMNTEAFF	TGTGCCAGCAGGTCGGGCGGAATGAACACTGAAGCTTTCTTT	TRBJ1-1	TRBV27	-	many
CASSSDLLGEKLFF	TGTGCCAGCAGTTCCGACTTATTGGGTGAAAAACTGTTTTTT	TRBJ1-4	TRBV28	-	many
CASSPIRGTLYEQYF	TGTGCCAGCAGCCCAATCAGGGGGACCTTATACGAGCAGTACTTC	TRBJ2-7	TRBV11-2	TRBD1	-
CASSLMGVGTEAFF	TGTGCCAGCAGTCTAATGGGGGTGGGGACTGAAGCTTTCTTT	TRBJ1-1	TRBV7-3	-	many